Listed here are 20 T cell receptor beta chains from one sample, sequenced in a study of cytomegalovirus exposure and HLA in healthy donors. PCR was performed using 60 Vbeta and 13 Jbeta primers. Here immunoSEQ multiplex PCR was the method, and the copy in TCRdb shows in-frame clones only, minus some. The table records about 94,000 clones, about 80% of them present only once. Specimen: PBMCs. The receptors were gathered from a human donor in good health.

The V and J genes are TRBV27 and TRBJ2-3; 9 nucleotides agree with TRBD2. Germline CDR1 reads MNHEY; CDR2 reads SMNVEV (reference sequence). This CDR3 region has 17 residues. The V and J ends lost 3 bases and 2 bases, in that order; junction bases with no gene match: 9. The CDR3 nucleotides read TGTGCCAGCAGTTTTCCCCAACTAGCGGGCTTCACAGATACGCAGTATTTT. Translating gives CASSFPQLAGFTDTQYF.

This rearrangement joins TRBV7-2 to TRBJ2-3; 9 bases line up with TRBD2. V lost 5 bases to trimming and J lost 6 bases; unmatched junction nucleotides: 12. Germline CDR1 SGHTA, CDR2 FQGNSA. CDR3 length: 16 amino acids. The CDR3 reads CASSVSGGRTFDTQYF. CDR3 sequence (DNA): TGTGCCAGCAGCGTTAGCGGGGGCCGCACCTTTGATACGCAGTATTTT.

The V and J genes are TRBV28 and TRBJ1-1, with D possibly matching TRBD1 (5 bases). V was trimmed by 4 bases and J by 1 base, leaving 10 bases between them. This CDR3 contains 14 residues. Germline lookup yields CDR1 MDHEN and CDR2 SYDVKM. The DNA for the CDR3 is TGTGCCAGCAGTTCGGGCGGGGGGAACACTGAAGCTTTCTTT. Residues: CASSSGGGNTEAFF.

CDR3 region: CASTLGAGGTGELFF. CDR3 coding DNA: TGTGCCAGTACCCTGGGGGCAGGGGGAACCGGGGAGCTGTTTTTT. The rearrangement joins TRBV19 to TRBJ2-2; 7 nucleotides agree with TRBD1. From germline, CDR1 is LNHDA and CDR2 SQIVND (reference sequence). The CDR3 runs to 15 residues. V lost 7 bases, J lost 5 bases, and 10 bases stayed unmatched.

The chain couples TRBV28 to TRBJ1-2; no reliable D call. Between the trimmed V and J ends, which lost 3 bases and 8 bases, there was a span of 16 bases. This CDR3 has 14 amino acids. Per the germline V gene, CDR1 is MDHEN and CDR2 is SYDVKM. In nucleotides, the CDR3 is TGTGCCAGCAGTTTCGGGCGGGAGGGAGGAGGCTACACCTTC. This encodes CASSFGREGGGYTF.

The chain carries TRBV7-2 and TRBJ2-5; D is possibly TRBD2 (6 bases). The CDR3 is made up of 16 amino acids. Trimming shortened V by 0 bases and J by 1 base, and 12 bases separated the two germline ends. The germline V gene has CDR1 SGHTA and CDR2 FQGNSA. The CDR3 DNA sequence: TGTGCCAGCAGCTTAGCCCAGGGACTTAGCCAAGAGACCCAGTACTTC. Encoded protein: CASSLAQGLSQETQYF.

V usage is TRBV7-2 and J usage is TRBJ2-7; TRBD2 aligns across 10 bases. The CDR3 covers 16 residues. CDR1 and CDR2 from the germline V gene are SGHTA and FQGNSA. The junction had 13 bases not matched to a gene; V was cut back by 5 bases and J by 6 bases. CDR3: CASSGQSGGAGGEQYF. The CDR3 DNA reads TGTGCCAGCAGCGGACAAAGCGGGGGGGCCGGTGGCGAGCAGTACTTC.

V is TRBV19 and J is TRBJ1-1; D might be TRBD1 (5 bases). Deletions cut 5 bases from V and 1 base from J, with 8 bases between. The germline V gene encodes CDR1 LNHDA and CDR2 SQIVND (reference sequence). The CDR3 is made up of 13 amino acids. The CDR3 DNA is TGTGCCAGTAGTGGACACTCGAACACTGAAGCTTTCTTT. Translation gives CASSGHSNTEAFF.

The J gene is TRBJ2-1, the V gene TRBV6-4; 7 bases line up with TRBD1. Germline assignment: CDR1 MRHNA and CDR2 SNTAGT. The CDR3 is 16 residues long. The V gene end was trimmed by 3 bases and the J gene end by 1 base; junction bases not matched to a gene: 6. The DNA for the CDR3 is TGTGCCAGCAGTGATCAGGGGGTAGGGTCCTACAATGAGCAGTTCTTC. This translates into CASSDQGVGSYNEQFF.

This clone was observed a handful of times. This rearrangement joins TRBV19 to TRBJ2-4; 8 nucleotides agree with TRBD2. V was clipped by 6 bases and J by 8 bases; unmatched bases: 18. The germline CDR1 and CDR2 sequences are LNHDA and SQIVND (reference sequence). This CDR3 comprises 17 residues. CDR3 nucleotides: TGTGCCAGTAGCCCAACGGGGGGGGCGATAAGGGGCGACATTCAGTACTTC. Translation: CASSPTGGAIRGDIQYF.

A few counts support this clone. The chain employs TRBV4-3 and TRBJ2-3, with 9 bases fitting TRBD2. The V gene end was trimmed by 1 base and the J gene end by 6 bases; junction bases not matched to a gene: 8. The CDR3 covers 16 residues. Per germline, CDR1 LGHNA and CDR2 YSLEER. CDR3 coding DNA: TGCGCCAGCAGCCAAGCCCTAGCGGGGACCGGGGATACGCAGTATTTT. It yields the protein CASSQALAGTGDTQYF.

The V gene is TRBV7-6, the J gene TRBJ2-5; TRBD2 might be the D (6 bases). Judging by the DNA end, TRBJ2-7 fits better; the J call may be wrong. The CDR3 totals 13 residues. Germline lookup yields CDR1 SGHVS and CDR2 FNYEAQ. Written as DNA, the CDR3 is TGTGCCAGCAGCTTAGCGGGGGGAAACGAGCAGTACTTC. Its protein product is CASSLAGGNEQYF.

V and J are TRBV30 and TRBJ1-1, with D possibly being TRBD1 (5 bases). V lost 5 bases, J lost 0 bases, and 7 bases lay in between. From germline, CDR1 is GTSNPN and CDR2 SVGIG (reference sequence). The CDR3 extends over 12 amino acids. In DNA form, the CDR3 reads TGTGCCTGGGGACACCTGAACACTGAAGCTTTCTTT. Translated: CAWGHLNTEAFF.

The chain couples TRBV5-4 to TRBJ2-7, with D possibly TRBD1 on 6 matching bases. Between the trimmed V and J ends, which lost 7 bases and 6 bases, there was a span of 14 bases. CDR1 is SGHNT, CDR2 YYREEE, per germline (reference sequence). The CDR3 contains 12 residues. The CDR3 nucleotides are TGTGCCAGCGGACCACAGGGACCCGAGCAGTACTTC. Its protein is CASGPQGPEQYF.

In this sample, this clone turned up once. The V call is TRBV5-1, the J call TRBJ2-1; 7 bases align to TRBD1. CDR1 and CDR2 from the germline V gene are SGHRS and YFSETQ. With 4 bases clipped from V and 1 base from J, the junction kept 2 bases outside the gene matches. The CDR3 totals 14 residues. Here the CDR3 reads CASSTGQSYNEQFF. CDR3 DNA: TGCGCCAGCAGCACGGGACAGTCCTACAATGAGCAGTTCTTC.

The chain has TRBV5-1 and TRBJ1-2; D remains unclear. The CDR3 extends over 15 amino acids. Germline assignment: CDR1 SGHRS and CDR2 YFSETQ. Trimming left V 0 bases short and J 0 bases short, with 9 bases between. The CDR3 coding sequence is TGCGCCAGCAGCTTGGGGAGAGGGACTAACTATGGCTACACCTTC. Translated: CASSLGRGTNYGYTF.

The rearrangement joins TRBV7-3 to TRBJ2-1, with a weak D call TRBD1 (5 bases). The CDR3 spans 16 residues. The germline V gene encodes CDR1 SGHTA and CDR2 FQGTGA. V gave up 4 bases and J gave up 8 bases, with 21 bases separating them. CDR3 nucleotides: TGTGCCAGCAGCTCCCTTACTCTAGGGGCCCAGGATGAGCAGTTCTTC. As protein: CASSSLTLGAQDEQFF.

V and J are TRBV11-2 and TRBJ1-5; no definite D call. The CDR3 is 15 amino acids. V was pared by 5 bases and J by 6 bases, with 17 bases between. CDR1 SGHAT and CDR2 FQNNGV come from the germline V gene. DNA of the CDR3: TGTGCCAGCAGCCCAGGCCAAGGTTACTCTCAGCCCCAGCATTTT. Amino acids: CASSPGQGYSQPQHF.

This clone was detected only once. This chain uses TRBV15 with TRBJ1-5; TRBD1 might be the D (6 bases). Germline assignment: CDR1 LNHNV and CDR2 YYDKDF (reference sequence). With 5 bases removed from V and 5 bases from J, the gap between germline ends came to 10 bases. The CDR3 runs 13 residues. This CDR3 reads CATSYRDDQPQHF. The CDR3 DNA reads TGTGCCACCAGCTACAGGGACGATCAGCCCCAGCATTTT.

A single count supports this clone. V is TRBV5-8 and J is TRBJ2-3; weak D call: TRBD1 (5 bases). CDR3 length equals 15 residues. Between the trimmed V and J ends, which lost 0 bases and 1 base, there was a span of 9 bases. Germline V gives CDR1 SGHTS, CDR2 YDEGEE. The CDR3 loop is CASSLGRVGTDTQYF. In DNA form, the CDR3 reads TGTGCCAGCAGCTTGGGCAGGGTCGGCACAGATACGCAGTATTTT. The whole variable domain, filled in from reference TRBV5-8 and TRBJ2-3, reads EAGVTQSPTHLIKTRGQQATLRCSPISGHTSVYWYQQALGLGLQFLLWYDEGEERNRGNFPPRFSGRQFPNYSSELNVNALELEDSALYLCASSLGRVGTDTQYFGPGTRLTVL.